The clone carrying this T cell receptor (beta chain) was detected only once. What it binds is not known. The CDR3 length is 16 residues. Germline loops: CDR1 SGHDN, CDR2 FVKESK. The V and J ends lost 1 base and 3 bases respectively, with 13 bases between them. This entry is derived from a study of CD8+ T cells in alopecia areata. Notes on the study in general: Higher clonality and more expanded CD8+ clones appeared in lesional than normal scalp.

Extracted RNA was reverse transcribed into cDNA, the sequencing template. Here immunoSEQ multiplex PCR was the method, and the copy in TCRdb shows in-frame clones only, minus some. The sample lists 120,000 or so clones, 45% to 60% occurring once. V gene TRBV14 combines with J gene TRBJ2-1, with a weak D call TRBD1 (6 bases). The source is a human donor with alopecia areata. This specimen was CD4+ T cells sorted from blood, taken at week 0. The CDR3: CASSQGRTAVYNEQFF. The CDR3 nucleotides are TGTGCCAGCAGCCAAGGAAGGACAGCGGTCTACAATGAGCAGTTCTTC.